A single sample gave rise to the 26 T cell receptor beta chains below, sequenced in a study of T cell clonotyping in hematopoietic cell transplantation. Using immunoSEQ multiplex PCR, the repertoire was profiled, and TCRdb retains in-frame clones only, with some absent. This table has tens of thousands of clones, about four fifths appearing once. Time point meaning: recipient sample about 28 days before transplant, after cytoreduction. The source material was peripheral blood mononuclear cells, sampled before stem cell transplant. The origin of the receptors is a man aged 60 to 69 with myelodysplastic syndrome. Some clones in this sample may be carry-over from other donors' samples.

This clone was counted a single time. The chain couples TRBV6-5 to TRBJ1-2, with D hard to call. Trimming pared 4 bases from V and 8 bases from J, leaving 20 bases between. This CDR3 region has 15 residues. Germline values: CDR1 MNHEY, CDR2 SVGAGI. The CDR3 coding sequence is TGTGCCAGCAGTTTAGGCGGCCGCAGGACTTGGGGCTACACCTTC. Translation: CASSLGGRRTWGYTF.

This clone was seen a single time. The gene calls are TRBV10-3 and TRBJ1-2; TRBD1 agrees at 8 bases. Per germline, CDR1 ENHRY and CDR2 SYGVKD. The CDR3 length is 13 residues. V trimming: 10 bases; J trimming: 4 bases; junction bases outside the gene matches: 8. CDR3 region: CATDPTGGYGYTF. CDR3 DNA sequence: TGTGCCACCGACCCAACAGGGGGCTATGGCTACACCTTC.

This clone was seen a few times. The chain recombines TRBV7-2 with TRBJ2-1; 11 bases map to TRBD2. CDR1 is SGHTA and CDR2 is FQGNSA in the germline V gene. J gave up 11 bases and V 5 bases, and 17 bases lay outside the gene matches. The CDR3 extends over 17 amino acids. In DNA, the CDR3 is TGTGCCAGCAGCCCTAGCCTCGGGACTAGCGGCCCGAGGAAGCAGTTCTTC. Its translation: CASSPSLGTSGPRKQFF.

CDR3 nucleotides: TGTGCCAGCAGCAAAATTGAGCATTCGGGAGCCAAAAACATTCAGTACTTC. Translated: CASSKIEHSGAKNIQYF. The J gene is TRBJ2-4, the V gene TRBV21-1; the table calls TRBD2, which could not be checked here. TRBV21-1 is annotated as a pseudogene. This CDR3 has 17 residues.

The V gene is TRBV19, the J gene TRBJ1-2; TRBD1 matches at 7 bases. The CDR3 runs 15 residues. V shed 5 bases, J shed 6 bases, and the junction held 12 bases outside the gene matches. Germline V gives CDR1 LNHDA, CDR2 SQIVND (reference sequence). The CDR3 bases are TGTGCCAGTAGTCCTACCATGACAGGGTTCGATGGCTACACCTTC. Translation gives CASSPTMTGFDGYTF.

The chain links TRBV5-4 to TRBJ2-2, with a weak D call TRBD2 (6 bases). With 4 bases removed from V and 0 bases from J, the gap between germline ends came to 13 bases. Germline CDR1 SGHNT, CDR2 YYREEE (reference sequence). The CDR3 totals 16 residues. CDR3 residues: CASSPGPGANTGELFF. CDR3 nucleotide sequence: TGTGCCAGCAGCCCGGGGCCGGGGGCGAACACCGGGGAGCTGTTTTTT. The full variable domain, in which reference TRBV5-4 and TRBJ2-2 provide the parts outside the CDR3, is ETGVTQSPTHLIKTRGQQVTLRCSSQSGHNTVSWYQQALGQGPQFIFQYYREEENGRGNFPPRFSGLQFPNYSSELNVNALELDDSALYLCASSPGPGANTGELFFGEGSRLTVL.

The chain couples TRBV14 to TRBJ1-1, with no clear D. Trimming removed 5 bases at V and 3 bases at J, with 28 bases between. Germline V gene data show CDR1 as SGHDN and CDR2 as FVKESK. This CDR3 has 19 residues. This chain's CDR3 is CASSTRRSYRPPRDTEAFF. CDR3 DNA: TGTGCCAGCAGCACAAGAAGAAGTTATCGGCCCCCTCGGGACACTGAAGCTTTCTTT.

This chain joins TRBV19 and TRBJ1-5; 10 bases agree with TRBD1. Losses at the gene ends were 3 bases for V and 6 bases for J; bases not matched to a gene: 5. The germline V gene has CDR1 LNHDA and CDR2 SQIVND (reference sequence). There are 15 residues in the CDR3. CDR3 residues: CASSIRTGGGQPQHF. DNA for the CDR3: TGTGCCAGTAGTATCCGGACAGGGGGGGGTCAGCCCCAGCATTTT.

The chain carries TRBV12-5 and TRBJ1-1; 7 bases match TRBD1. This CDR3 is 13 amino acids long. J lost 1 base, V lost 5 bases, and 1 base had no gene match. Looked up from germline, CDR1 is LGHNT and CDR2 is FRNRAP. Here the CDR3 reads CASGGDRNTEAFF. The CDR3 DNA reads as TGTGCTAGTGGTGGGGACAGGAACACTGAAGCTTTCTTT.

The chain links TRBV15 to TRBJ1-2; D ambiguous. The CDR3 contains 13 residues. The V and J ends lost 0 bases and 8 bases respectively, with 10 bases between them. Germline-derived CDR1 and CDR2 are LNHNV and YYDKDF (reference sequence). The CDR3 DNA reads as TGTGCCACCAGCAGAGATCAATGGGCCGGCTACACCTTC. Translating gives CATSRDQWAGYTF.

J is TRBJ1-4 and V is TRBV7-2, with D tentatively TRBD1 (5 bases). Germline CDR1 and CDR2: SGHTA and FQGNSA. With 3 bases removed from V and 0 bases from J, the gap between germline ends came to 17 bases. This CDR3 comprises 18 residues. The CDR3 DNA sequence: TGTGCCAGCAGCTTCAATGGGGCATCCTTCACAACTAATGAAAAACTGTTTTTT. Protein product: CASSFNGASFTTNEKLFF.

The chain is built from TRBV7-2 and TRBJ1-4, with D hard to call. This CDR3 has 12 amino acids. Per germline, CDR1 SGHTA and CDR2 FQGNSA. The ends were cut back, 5 bases at V and 7 bases at J, with 8 bases in the middle. CDR3 bases: TGTGCCAGCAGCGGGGTGGGTGAAAAACTGTTTTTT. Amino acids: CASSGVGEKLFF.

This chain joins TRBV6-6 and TRBJ2-5; perhaps D is TRBD1 or TRBD2 (5 bases each). Trimming cost V 6 bases and J 4 bases, with 18 bases left between them. From germline, CDR1 is MNHNY and CDR2 SVGAGI (reference sequence). The CDR3 length is 15 residues. The CDR3 coding sequence is TGTGCCAGCAGCCTATTTTCCGGGACCCTAGAGACCCAGTACTTC. Translation gives CASSLFSGTLETQYF.

The V gene is TRBV11-2, the J gene TRBJ2-2; D is uncertain. The germline V gene has CDR1 SGHAT and CDR2 FQNNGV. The CDR3 is made up of 13 amino acids. The V gene lost 1 base and the J gene lost 9 bases, with 9 bases spanning the gap. The CDR3: CASSLVSDRELFF. CDR3 nucleotide sequence: TGTGCCAGCAGCTTAGTTAGTGATAGGGAGCTGTTTTTT.

The sample holds one count of this clone. This chain connects TRBV7-8 to TRBJ2-2, with D perhaps TRBD2 (5 bases). The V end was cut by 4 bases, the J end by 5 bases, with 20 bases between. CDR3 length: 17 amino acids. CDR1 and CDR2 from the germline V gene are SGHVS and FQNEAQ. CDR3 region: CASSSRSSLRSTGELFF. In DNA, the CDR3 is TGTGCCAGCAGCTCTCGGTCTAGCCTCAGGTCTACCGGGGAGCTGTTTTTT.

This chain joins TRBV18 and TRBJ1-1; D is perhaps TRBD1 (5 bases). CDR3 length equals 12 residues. V lost 1 base to trimming and J lost 7 bases, with 7 bases between them. From germline, CDR1 is KGHSH and CDR2 LQKENI. DNA of the CDR3: TGTGCCAGCTCACCACAAGACAGTGAAGCTTTCTTT. Translated, it gives CASSPQDSEAFF.

The chain links TRBV6-6 to TRBJ2-2; 7 bases agree with TRBD1. The CDR3 totals 16 residues. Per germline, CDR1 MNHNY and CDR2 SVGAGI (reference sequence). V lost 6 bases and J lost 0; bases outside the gene matches: 7. CDR3 protein: CASREDRLTNTGELFF. Here the CDR3 DNA reads TGTGCCAGCAGAGAGGACAGGTTAACGAACACCGGGGAGCTGTTTTTT.

The chain has TRBV6-1 and TRBJ1-1; the D is unclear. The CDR3 loop spans 14 amino acids. Trimming removed 2 bases at V and 0 bases at J, with 7 bases between. The germline gives CDR1 MNHNS, CDR2 SASEGT. CDR3 sequence reads: CASSEFSMNTEAFF. In nucleotides, the CDR3 is TGTGCCAGCAGTGAATTTAGTATGAACACTGAAGCTTTCTTT.

V usage is TRBV7-2 and J usage is TRBJ1-2; maybe TRBD1 (5 bases). This CDR3 has 12 residues. V gave up 8 bases and J gave up 4 bases, with 11 bases separating them. Looked up from germline, CDR1 is SGHTA and CDR2 is FQGNSA. The CDR3 region is CASAAGPYGYTF. The CDR3, as DNA: TGTGCCAGCGCGGCAGGGCCCTATGGCTACACCTTC.

V and J are TRBV6-1 and TRBJ1-6, with 9 bases that match TRBD1. The ends lost 10 bases at V and 8 bases at J; junction bases unmatched: 12. Germline V gives CDR1 MNHNS, CDR2 SASEGT. The CDR3 runs to 15 residues. The CDR3 here is CATRITGTGHSPLHF. CDR3 bases: TGTGCCACAAGAATTACCGGGACAGGGCATTCACCCCTCCACTTT.

The chain combines TRBV7-2 with TRBJ2-7; TRBD2 matches 9 bases. The length of the CDR3 is 14 residues. V shed 3 bases, J shed 7 bases, and the junction held 7 bases outside the gene matches. Germline values: CDR1 SGHTA, CDR2 FQGNSA. The DNA for the CDR3 is TGTGCCAGCAGCTTTGTCGCGGGGGGGCAGGAGCAGTACTTC. The encoded protein is CASSFVAGGQEQYF.

This chain uses TRBV6-5 with TRBJ1-3, with unresolved D. V was clipped by 5 bases and J by 3 bases, with 14 bases between them. The germline CDR1 and CDR2 sequences are MNHEY and SVGAGI. CDR3 size: 15 residues. CDR3 region: CASSPQTSRGNTIYF. The CDR3 nucleotides are TGTGCCAGCAGTCCTCAAACAAGCCGTGGAAACACCATATATTTT.

The V gene is TRBV5-1, the J gene TRBJ2-7, with TRBD2 matching 15 bases. Germline CDR1 is SGHRS and CDR2 is YFSETQ. This CDR3 is 18 amino acids long. Trimming removed 4 bases from V and 0 bases from J; junction bases left unmatched: 8. The chain's CDR3 is CASSGPGLAGGSSYEQYF. CDR3 DNA sequence: TGCGCCAGCAGCGGCCCGGGACTAGCGGGGGGAAGCTCCTACGAGCAGTACTTC.

This clone was seen a few times. The rearrangement joins TRBV7-2 to TRBJ1-5; 11 bases are shared with TRBD1. The CDR3 is made up of 16 amino acids. V was clipped by 3 bases and J by 7 bases; unmatched bases: 8. The germline V gene encodes CDR1 SGHTA and CDR2 FQGNSA. DNA for the CDR3: TGTGCCAGCAGCTTGTTCGGGGGACAGGGGGACCAGCCCCAGCATTTT. Residues: CASSLFGGQGDQPQHF. The whole variable domain, filled in from reference TRBV7-2 and TRBJ1-5, reads GAGVSQSPSNKVTEKGKDVELRCDPISGHTALYWYRQSLGQGLEFLIYFQGNSAPDKSGLPSDRFSAERTGGSVSTLTIQRTQQEDSAVYLCASSLFGGQGDQPQHFGDGTRLSIL.

This chain joins TRBV30 and TRBJ2-2, with D possibly matching TRBD2 (6 bases). This CDR3 is 15 amino acids long. CDR1 is GTSNPN, CDR2 SVGIG, per germline (reference sequence). The V gene lost 0 bases and the J gene lost 4 bases, with 12 bases spanning the gap. The CDR3 reads CAWSVDYLGTGELFF. The CDR3 bases are TGTGCCTGGAGTGTGGACTATTTGGGCACCGGGGAGCTGTTTTTT. Using reference TRBV30 and TRBJ2-2 for the parts outside the CDR3, the full variable domain is SQTIHQWPATLVQPVGSPLSLECTVEGTSNPNLYWYRQAAGRGLQLLFYSVGIGQISSEVPQNLSASRPQDRQFILSSKKLLLSDSGFYLCAWSVDYLGTGELFFGEGSRLTVL.

The chain joins TRBV29-1 to TRBJ1-2; D not resolved. The V end was cut by 0 bases, the J end by 13 bases, with 12 bases between. The CDR3 is 11 residues long. Germline CDR1 SQVTM, CDR2 ANQGSEA. The CDR3 region has the DNA TGCAGCGTTGAAGAACAGATTAAAGTCACCTTC. It is translated as CSVEEQIKVTF.